The 21 T cell receptor beta chains below all came from one sample that was sequenced in a study of T cells after posttransplantation cyclophosphamide. Cyclophosphamide on days +3 and +4 followed busulfan-fludarabine conditioning and a marrow graft. Libraries were prepared by immunoSEQ multiplex PCR; TCRdb keeps only in-frame clonotypes and omits some of them. This table holds roughly 11,000 clones, about 89% found once. This specimen consisted of PBMCs, obtained after allogeneic stem cell transplant with posttransplant cyclophosphamide. All receptors come from a female patient younger than 45 who received an allogeneic stem cell transplant from an unrelated donor, was CMV-positive, and had no GVHD. Some T cells could come from the graft donor.

The chain recombines TRBV25-1 with TRBJ1-6; 11 bases are a match to TRBD1. Per the germline V gene, CDR1 is MGHDK and CDR2 is SYGVNS. J gave up 6 bases and V 4 bases, and 8 bases lay outside the gene matches. The CDR3 has 17 amino acids. CDR3 residues: CASSALDRGHGNSPLHF. CDR3 DNA: TGTGCCAGCAGTGCCCTGGACAGGGGGCATGGTAATTCACCCCTCCACTTT.

V gene TRBV5-1 combines with J gene TRBJ2-5; 8 positions match TRBD1. Losses at the gene ends were 0 bases for V and 4 bases for J; bases not matched to a gene: 8. The germline gives CDR1 SGHRS, CDR2 YFSETQ. This CDR3 has 16 residues. The CDR3 region is CASSLGASGGIETQYF. The CDR3 region has the DNA TGCGCCAGCAGCTTGGGCGCCTCAGGGGGCATAGAGACCCAGTACTTC. The full variable domain, its missing parts supplied by reference TRBV5-1 and TRBJ2-5, is KAGVTQTPRYLIKTRGQQVTLSCSPISGHRSVSWYQQTPGQGLQFLFEYFSETQRNKGNFPGRFSGRQFSNSRSEMNVSTLELGDSALYLCASSLGASGGIETQYFGPGTRLLVL.

This clone has a handful of counts. This rearrangement joins TRBV12-5 to TRBJ2-1; D is unclear. In germline, CDR1 is LGHNT, CDR2 FRNRAP. The CDR3 sequence is 13 residues long. The germline V and J ends were trimmed by 1 base and 11 bases, with 12 bases remaining between them. The CDR3, as DNA: TGTGCTAGTGGTTTGGCAACTTATTCCCAGCAGTTCTTC. Translation gives CASGLATYSQQFF.

This clone appeared a single time. The chain uses TRBV5-1 and TRBJ2-7; D uncertain. Germline V gene lookup returns CDR1 SGHRS and CDR2 YFSETQ. The ends were cut back, 5 bases at V and 1 base at J, with 19 bases in the middle. The CDR3 extends over 16 amino acids. The CDR3 sequence is CASRMAPELTSYEQYF. CDR3 DNA: TGCGCCAGCAGAATGGCACCTGAATTGACATCCTACGAGCAGTACTTC.

The V and J genes are TRBV6-5 and TRBJ2-3, with D perhaps TRBD2 (6 bases). Germline CDR1 MNHEY, CDR2 SVGAGI. The V end lost 6 bases, the J end lost 4 bases, and 17 bases lay between the germline ends. The CDR3 runs to 15 residues. Here the CDR3 DNA reads TGTGCCAGCAGACAGACGGCGGGGTTATCAGATACGCAGTATTTT. It codes for CASRQTAGLSDTQYF.

The CDR3 DNA is TGTGCCTGGAGGAGGGGGACAGGGAGTTATAGGGAGCTGTTTTTT. Amino acids: CAWRRGTGSYRELFF. This rearrangement joins TRBV30 to TRBJ2-2; 9 bases map to TRBD1. The V gene end was trimmed by 3 bases and the J gene end by 9 bases; junction bases not matched to a gene: 11. Per germline, CDR1 GTSNPN and CDR2 SVGIG (reference sequence). CDR3 length: 15 residues.

A few counts support this clone. This chain uses TRBV27 with TRBJ2-3; 9 bases line up with TRBD1. Trimming took 6 bases from V and 4 from J; bases not matched to a gene: 14. The CDR3 runs 17 residues. The germline CDR1 and CDR2 sequences are MNHEY and SMNVEV (reference sequence). CDR3 sequence (DNA): TGTGCCAGCAGACGAAAAATGGTGGGGACAGGGTCAGATACGCAGTATTTT. It translates to CASRRKMVGTGSDTQYF.

This chain connects TRBV23-1 to TRBJ2-7, with a possible D match to TRBD1 (6 bases). TRBV23-1 is known as an ORF, though its function is uncertain. This CDR3 has 12 residues. Trimming took 8 bases from V and 4 from J, leaving 12 bases between them. The CDR3 nucleotides read TGCGCCAGCTGCAGGGGTGGGTACGAGCAGTACTTC. Protein: CASCRGGYEQYF.

The V gene is TRBV10-3, the J gene TRBJ2-7; the match to TRBD1 covers 7 bases. V lost 6 bases, J lost 4 bases, and 6 bases stayed unmatched. The CDR3 is made up of 13 amino acids. Germline V gene lookup returns CDR1 ENHRY and CDR2 SYGVKD. The CDR3 sequence is CAIRGTEKYEQYF. CDR3 sequence (DNA): TGTGCCATCAGGGGGACAGAGAAATACGAGCAGTACTTC.

This clone was observed once. This chain connects TRBV27 to TRBJ2-2; 7 bases agree with TRBD1. The CDR3 totals 13 residues. From germline, CDR1 is MNHEY and CDR2 SMNVEV (reference sequence). The ends lost 8 bases at V and 4 bases at J; junction bases unmatched: 4. CDR3 region: CASHKGATGELFF. CDR3 coding DNA: TGTGCCAGCCACAAGGGGGCCACCGGGGAGCTGTTTTTT.

The chain joins TRBV7-6 to TRBJ2-1; TRBD1 aligns across 7 bases. The V gene's germline CDR1 is SGHVS and CDR2 FNYEAQ. This CDR3 has 15 amino acids. Trimming cost V 2 bases and J 5 bases; bases outside gene matches: 6. The CDR3 DNA follows: TGTGCCAGCAGCTTACAGGGGGTGTTTAACAATGAGCAGTTCTTC. Translating it yields CASSLQGVFNNEQFF.

J is TRBJ2-7 and V is TRBV2; TRBD2 is a possible D gene (7 bases). The CDR3 sequence is 16 residues long. The germline V gene has CDR1 SNHLY and CDR2 FYNNEI. With 8 bases removed from V and 0 bases from J, the gap between germline ends came to 20 bases. The CDR3 DNA reads TGTGCCAGCCCTCCTGCGGGGGCCTCCAGCTCCTACGAGCAGTACTTC. This gives the protein CASPPAGASSSYEQYF.

V usage is TRBV7-9 and J usage is TRBJ2-2; TRBD1 aligns across 9 bases. The J segment lost 4 bases and the V segment lost 6 bases, leaving 9 bases of the junction unmatched. Looked up from germline, CDR1 is SEHNR and CDR2 is FQNEAQ (reference sequence). The CDR3 totals 16 residues. CDR3 residues: CASSSDGTGPTGELFF. The CDR3 nucleotides are TGTGCCAGCAGTTCAGACGGGACAGGGCCCACCGGGGAGCTGTTTTTT.

The chain joins TRBV5-1 to TRBJ2-1; 7 bases are a match to TRBD2. The CDR3 consists of 14 residues. CDR1 and CDR2 from the germline V gene are SGHRS and YFSETQ. Trimming took 6 bases from V and 5 from J; bases not matched to a gene: 8. DNA for the CDR3: TGCGCCAGCACCCTAGCGGTGCTGGACAATGAGCAGTTCTTC. This codes for CASTLAVLDNEQFF. Drawing the rest from reference TRBV5-1 and TRBJ2-1, the complete variable domain is KAGVTQTPRYLIKTRGQQVTLSCSPISGHRSVSWYQQTPGQGLQFLFEYFSETQRNKGNFPGRFSGRQFSNSRSEMNVSTLELGDSALYLCASTLAVLDNEQFFGPGTRLTVL.

The chain links TRBV5-1 to TRBJ1-5; 12 bases align to TRBD1. Germline assignment: CDR1 SGHRS and CDR2 YFSETQ. The junction had 10 bases not matched to a gene; V was cut back by 4 bases and J by 2 bases. The CDR3 has 18 amino acids. Written as DNA, the CDR3 is TGCGCCAGCAGCCTCGGGACAGGGGGCCCTTTGGGCAATCAGCCCCAGCATTTT. It encodes CASSLGTGGPLGNQPQHF.

This clone is a singleton in its sample. The chain couples TRBV7-9 to TRBJ1-1; maybe TRBD1 (6 bases). Germline V lookup: CDR1 SEHNR, CDR2 FQNEAQ (reference sequence). With 4 bases removed from V and 8 bases from J, the gap between germline ends came to 11 bases. This CDR3 contains 12 residues. The CDR3 DNA is TGTGCCAGCAGCTACGGGACAAGCGAAGCTTTCTTT. Translation gives CASSYGTSEAFF.

This chain uses TRBV2 with TRBJ2-7; D is unclear. The V gene lost 6 bases and the J gene lost 1 base, with 10 bases spanning the gap. Germline CDR1 SNHLY, CDR2 FYNNEI. This CDR3 contains 13 residues. CDR3 DNA sequence: TGTGCCAGCAGGAGGTCGGAGTCCTACGAGCAGTACTTC. It is translated as CASRRSESYEQYF.

V is TRBV6-1 and J is TRBJ2-1, with 10 nucleotides matching TRBD2. V shed 2 bases, J shed 6 bases, and the junction held 10 bases outside the gene matches. Germline V gene data show CDR1 as MNHNS and CDR2 as SASEGT. This CDR3 spans 17 amino acids. The CDR3 loop is CASSEFSGGGGVNEQFF. CDR3 coding DNA: TGTGCCAGCAGTGAATTCAGCGGGGGGGGAGGGGTCAATGAGCAGTTCTTC.

The CDR3 coding sequence is TGTGCCAGCAGCCAAACCAATCTCGGGGGGAATGGCTACACCTTC. It encodes CASSQTNLGGNGYTF. The chain recombines TRBV4-2 with TRBJ1-2; weak D call: TRBD1 (5 bases). The length of the CDR3 is 15 residues. CDR1 and CDR2 from the germline V gene are LGHNA and YNFKEQ. V gave up 2 bases and J gave up 6 bases, with 16 bases separating them.

The chain uses TRBV6-6 and TRBJ1-2; possible D gene TRBD1, 5 bases. V was clipped by 4 bases and J by 6 bases, with 15 bases between them. Germline CDR1 is MNHNY and CDR2 is SVGAGI (reference sequence). This CDR3 has 14 residues. As DNA, the CDR3 is TGTGCCAGCAGTTCTTACAGGTTGTCGGATGGCTACACCTTC. The encoded protein is CASSSYRLSDGYTF.

CDR3 in amino acids: CASSWTDRGEAFF. In nucleotides, the CDR3 is TGTGCCAGCAGCTGGACAGATCGTGGGGAAGCTTTCTTT. The chain carries TRBV7-9 and TRBJ1-1; TRBD1 is a possible D gene (6 bases). The ends were cut back, 4 bases at V and 8 bases at J, with 14 bases in the middle. The germline V gene has CDR1 SEHNR and CDR2 FQNEAQ (reference sequence). The CDR3 loop spans 13 amino acids.